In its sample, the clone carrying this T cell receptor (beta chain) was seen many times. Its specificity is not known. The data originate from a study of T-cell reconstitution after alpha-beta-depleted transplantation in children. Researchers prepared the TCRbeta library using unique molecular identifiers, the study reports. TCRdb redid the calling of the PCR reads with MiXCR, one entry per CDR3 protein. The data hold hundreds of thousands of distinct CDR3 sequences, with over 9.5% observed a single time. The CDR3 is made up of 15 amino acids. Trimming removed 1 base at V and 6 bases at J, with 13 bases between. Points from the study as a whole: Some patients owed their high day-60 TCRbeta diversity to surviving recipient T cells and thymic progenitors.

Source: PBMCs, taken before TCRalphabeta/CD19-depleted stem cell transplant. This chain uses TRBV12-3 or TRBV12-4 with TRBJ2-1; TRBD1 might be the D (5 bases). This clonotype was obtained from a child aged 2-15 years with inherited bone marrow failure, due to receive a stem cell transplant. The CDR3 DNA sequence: TGTGCCAGCAGTTTAGGGCAAATAAGGGGCAATGAGCAGTTCTTC. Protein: CASSLGQIRGNEQFF.